A selection of T cell receptor beta chains follows, all from one sample in a study of beta chain features in type 1 diabetes. Sequencing was performed with immunoSEQ multiplex PCR; in TCRdb, only in-frame clones are kept and a portion is missing. The repertoire includes approximately 17,000 clones, around 59% of them detected once, and less than 0.5% sits in the top ten. The specimen sequenced was stem cell memory CD4+ T cells from blood. The receptors were gathered from a young woman in good health. The CDR3 runs from the conserved cysteine through the conserved F or W. D genes are given only for firm matches. A clone size is listed for some rows: how often the clone was seen (once, few, many), or a class if it is expanded.

>.|.|TRBV7-6
CASSLSRNQPQHF
>.|.|TRBV5-1
CASSLTTSTDTQYF
>.|.|TRBV6-1
CASRRYTSTDTQYF
>TRBD1|medium-sized|TRBV4-1
CASSQPGQRFETQYF
>.|.|TRBV29-1
CSSRAYGVNTEAFF